The entry that follows covers one T cell receptor (beta chain) sequence. This record belongs to a study of blood T cell repertoires in COVID-19. TCRdb's table, derived via immunoSEQ multiplex PCR, lists solely in-frame clones and lacks some. This sample yields fewer than 55,000 clones, of which around 80% are seen a single time; 26% belongs to the top ten. Trimming removed 5 bases from V and 3 bases from J; junction bases left unmatched: 4. Germline V gives CDR1 MNHEY, CDR2 SMNVEV (reference sequence). The CDR3 loop spans 14 amino acids. Sequencing was done on a sample of peripheral blood. V gene TRBV27 combines with J gene TRBJ2-1; the match to TRBD2 covers 7 bases. The receptor was derived from a woman older than 75 with COVID-19, enrolled during active disease. CDR3 in amino acids: CASSGLVGYNEQFF. DNA of the CDR3: TGTGCCAGCAGTGGACTAGTAGGCTACAATGAGCAGTTCTTC.